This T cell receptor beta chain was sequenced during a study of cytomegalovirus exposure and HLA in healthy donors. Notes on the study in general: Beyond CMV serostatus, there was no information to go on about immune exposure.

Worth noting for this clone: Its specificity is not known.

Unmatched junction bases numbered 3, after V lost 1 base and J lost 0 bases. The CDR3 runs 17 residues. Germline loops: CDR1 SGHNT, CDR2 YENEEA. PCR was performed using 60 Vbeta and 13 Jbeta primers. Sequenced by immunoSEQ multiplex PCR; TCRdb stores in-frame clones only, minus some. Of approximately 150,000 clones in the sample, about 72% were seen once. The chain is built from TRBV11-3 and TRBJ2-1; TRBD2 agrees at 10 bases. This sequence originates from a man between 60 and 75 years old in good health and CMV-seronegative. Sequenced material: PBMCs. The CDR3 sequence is CASSLASGGSSYNEQFF. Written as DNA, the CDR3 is TGTGCCAGCAGCTTAGCTAGCGGGGGTAGCTCCTACAATGAGCAGTTCTTC.